Listed below are T cell receptor beta chains from one sample, sequenced in a study of T cells in Graves' hyperthyroidism and ophthalmopathy. TCRdb fed the multiplex PCR reads into MiXCR, producing one record per CDR3 protein. The profile shows about 640,000 distinct CDR3 sequences, about 15% of them singletons. Sequencing used blood. These receptors were obtained from a woman aged 50 to 60 with Graves' ophthalmopathy. Each CDR3 is given without its conserved first and last residue.

TRBJ2-1	TRBV2	ASSTDRGTYNEQF
TRBJ1-5	TRBV7-9	ASSSDRPFTQPQH
TRBJ2-3	TRBV19	ASSIGTATDTQY
TRBJ2-7	TRBV5-1	ASSLGLAGASYEQY
TRBJ1-1	TRBV30	AWSPRITEAF
TRBJ2-1	TRBV5-1	ASSLAPETNEQF
TRBJ1-5	TRBV6-1	ASSDGVSYQPQH
TRBJ2-7	TRBV20-1	SARDPLAGVYEQY
TRBJ2-1	TRBV2	ASSEARTTYNEQF
TRBJ2-7	TRBV4-1	ASSQGWRDSYEQY
TRBJ2-1	TRBV7-8	ASSMTSGIYNEQF